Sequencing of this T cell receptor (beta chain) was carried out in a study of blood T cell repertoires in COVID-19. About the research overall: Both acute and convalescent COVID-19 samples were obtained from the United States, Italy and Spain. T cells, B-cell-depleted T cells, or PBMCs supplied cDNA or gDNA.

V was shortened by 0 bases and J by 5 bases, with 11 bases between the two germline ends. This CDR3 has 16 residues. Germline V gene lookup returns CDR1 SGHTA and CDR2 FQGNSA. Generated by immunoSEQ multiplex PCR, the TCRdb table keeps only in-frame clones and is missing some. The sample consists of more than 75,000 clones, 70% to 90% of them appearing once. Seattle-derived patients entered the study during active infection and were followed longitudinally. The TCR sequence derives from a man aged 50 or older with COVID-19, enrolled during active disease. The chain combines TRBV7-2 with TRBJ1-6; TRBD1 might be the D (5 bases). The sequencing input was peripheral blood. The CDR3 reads CASSLAGAKNNSPLHF. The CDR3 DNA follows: TGTGCCAGCAGCTTAGCAGGGGCAAAAAATAATTCACCCCTCCACTTT.